This T cell receptor beta chain was found in a study of T cell responses to AZD1222 COVID-19 vaccine. The ends lost 10 bases at V and 7 bases at J; junction bases unmatched: 10. Germline V gene sequence: CDR1 LNHDA, CDR2 SQIVND (reference sequence). There are 13 residues in the CDR3. Sequenced by immunoSEQ multiplex PCR; TCRdb stores in-frame clones only, minus some. Among approximately 94,000 clones listed, 88% were seen once. This clone appeared once. The sequence was collected from an adult in good health. Sequences were derived from peripheral blood, sampled on day 0 of AZD1222 vaccination. This chain uses TRBV19 with TRBJ1-2; TRBD1 agrees at 9 bases. Here the CDR3 reads CANVRDREGGYTF. The CDR3 coding sequence is TGTGCCAACGTCCGGGACAGGGAGGGTGGCTACACCTTC.